What follows are 16 T cell receptor beta chains derived from one specimen sequenced in a study of T cells in Graves' hyperthyroidism and ophthalmopathy. Amplification of TCR beta CDR3 regions was performed using RNA transcripts as template. HTBI primers were used for first-round RT-PCR of the TCR CDR3. One entry per CDR3 protein, called by TCRdb with MiXCR from the multiplex PCR reads. The sample lists more than 500,000 distinct CDR3 sequences, about 16% seen once, with 3% to 4.5% in the top ten. Input material: blood. These TCRs come from a woman younger than 45 with Graves' hyperthyroidism.

This clonotype was found a few times. The chain employs TRBV19 and TRBJ2-1; 14 positions agree with TRBD2. Germline loops: CDR1 LNHDA, CDR2 SQIVND (reference sequence). V lost 5 bases to trimming and J lost 6 bases; unmatched junction nucleotides: 21. The CDR3 is made up of 21 amino acids. CDR3 DNA: TGTGCCAGTAGTCCCGACGCGACGACTAGCGGGAGGGTCATTCAACTCAATGAGCAGTTCTTC. Its protein product is CASSPDATTSGRVIQLNEQFF.

This clonotype was recorded a few times. The rearrangement links TRBV5-1 to TRBJ1-2, with TRBD1 as a possible D gene (5 bases). CDR3 length: 17 residues. The germline V gene encodes CDR1 SGHRS and CDR2 YFSETQ. V was cut by 1 base and J by 3 bases, with 19 bases left in between. CDR3 amino acids: CASSLLPGIQIDYGYTF. Written as DNA, the CDR3 is TGCGCCAGCAGCTTGTTGCCAGGGATCCAGATAGACTATGGCTACACCTTC.

This clonotype showed up many times. This chain links TRBV28 with TRBJ1-1; D unclear. The CDR3 runs 11 residues. Trimming took off 7 bases at V and 6 bases at J, with 9 bases between the two ends. Germline CDR1 and CDR2: MDHEN and SYDVKM. CDR3 residues: CASTRTSEAFF. The DNA of the CDR3 is TGTGCCAGCACCAGGACCTCTGAAGCTTTCTTT. The full variable domain, completed using reference TRBV28 and TRBJ1-1, is DVKVTQSSRYLVKRTGEKVFLECVQDMDHENMFWYRQDPGLGLRLIYFSYDVKMKEKGDIPEGYSVSREKKERFSLILESASTNQTSMYLCASTRTSEAFFGQGTRLTVV.

This CDR3 reads CASSLDSGSYEQYF. As DNA, the CDR3 is TGCGCCAGCAGCTTGGATTCAGGCTCCTACGAGCAGTACTTC. The J gene is TRBJ2-7, the V gene TRBV5-1, with D unclear. The CDR3 runs 14 residues. The germline CDR1 and CDR2 sequences are SGHRS and YFSETQ. V dropped 0 bases and J dropped 0 bases, with 7 bases sitting between them.

This clonotype was picked up many times. This chain links TRBV11-2 with TRBJ2-1; a possible D gene is TRBD2 (6 bases). The CDR3 runs 15 residues. CDR1 is SGHAT and CDR2 is FQNNGV in the germline V gene. Trimming removed 2 bases at V and 7 bases at J, with 15 bases between. CDR3 amino acids: CASSLSPGDGNEQFF. For the CDR3, the DNA is TGTGCCAGCAGCTTATCTCCGGGAGATGGGAATGAGCAGTTCTTC.

This clonotype was picked up many times. The chain carries TRBV30 and TRBJ2-7; TRBD2 agrees at 7 bases. Germline V gene lookup returns CDR1 GTSNPN and CDR2 SVGIG (reference sequence). The CDR3 spans 13 residues. Trimming removed 2 bases from V and 2 bases from J; junction bases left unmatched: 3. The CDR3: CAWSPTSAYEQYF. For the CDR3, the DNA is TGTGCCTGGAGTCCTACTAGCGCCTACGAGCAGTACTTC.

In its sample, this clonotype was seen a few times. The chain joins TRBV6-5 to TRBJ2-4; the D is unclear. CDR3 length equals 16 residues. The V end lost 6 bases, the J end lost 0 bases, and 15 bases lay between the germline ends. Germline lookup yields CDR1 MNHEY and CDR2 SVGAGI. CDR3 DNA sequence: TGTGCCAGCAGCCCCGAGTCAGTTCTAGCCAAAAACATTCAGTACTTC. It encodes CASSPESVLAKNIQYF.

This clonotype was picked up one time. This chain links TRBV2 with TRBJ1-6; maybe TRBD1 (6 bases). The V end was cut by 3 bases, the J end by 9 bases, with 12 bases between. The CDR3 is 14 residues long. CDR1 is SNHLY, CDR2 FYNNEI, per germline. The CDR3 protein is CASSESRGGSPLHF. The CDR3 DNA is TGTGCCAGCAGTGAGAGCAGGGGAGGTTCACCCCTCCACTTT.

This clonotype was detected only a few times. This chain connects TRBV20-1 to TRBJ2-3, with 9 bases identical to TRBD2. Germline assignment: CDR1 DFQATT and CDR2 SNEGSKA (reference sequence). This CDR3 spans 19 amino acids. V was pared by 3 bases and J by 2 bases, with 18 bases of the junction left unmatched. CDR3 protein: CSARARARALAGSTDTQYF. In DNA, the CDR3 is TGCAGTGCTAGGGCCCGAGCCCGGGCGCTAGCGGGATCCACAGATACGCAGTATTTT.

This clonotype was seen many times. This chain connects TRBV2 to TRBJ1-2, with 9 bases lining up with TRBD1. V was clipped by 4 bases and J by 7 bases; unmatched bases: 4. The CDR3 is 13 amino acids. In germline, CDR1 is SNHLY, CDR2 FYNNEI. CDR3 amino acids: CASSGQGDLGYTF. Written as DNA, the CDR3 is TGTGCCAGCAGTGGACAGGGGGATCTTGGCTACACCTTC. Filled out from reference TRBV2 and TRBJ1-2, the complete variable domain reads EPEVTQTPSHQVTQMGQEVILRCVPISNHLYFYWYRQILGQKVEFLVSFYNNEISEKSEIFDDQFSVERPDGSNFTLKIRSTKLEDSAMYFCASSGQGDLGYTFGSGTRLTVV.

This clonotype was observed a handful of times. The CDR3 protein is CASFVSGRSNEQFF. CDR3 bases: TGTGCCAGCTTTGTAAGCGGGAGATCCAATGAGCAGTTCTTC. This rearrangement joins TRBV28 to TRBJ2-1, with 8 bases identical to TRBD2. The CDR3 contains 14 residues. From germline, CDR1 is MDHEN and CDR2 SYDVKM. The junction had 9 bases not matched to a gene; V was cut back by 8 bases and J by 6 bases.

This clonotype was picked up one time. V usage is TRBV19 and J usage is TRBJ1-1; no reliable D call. Germline loops: CDR1 LNHDA, CDR2 SQIVND (reference sequence). Trimming took off 9 bases at V and 9 bases at J, with 11 bases between the two ends. CDR3 length: 10 amino acids. The CDR3 here is CARVGNKAFF. The CDR3 DNA follows: TGTGCCAGGGTGGGTAACAAAGCTTTCTTT. The whole variable domain, filled in from reference TRBV19 and TRBJ1-1, reads DGGITQSPKYLFRKEGQNVTLSCEQNLNHDAMYWYRQDPGQGLRLIYYSQIVNDFQKGDIAEGYSVSREKKESFPLTVTSAQKNPTAFYLCARVGNKAFFGQGTRLTVV.

The V call is TRBV19, the J call TRBJ1-1; the D gene is possibly TRBD1 (5 bases). CDR1 LNHDA and CDR2 SQIVND come from the germline V gene (reference sequence). Trimming stripped 3 bases from V and 5 bases from J, with 16 bases between. The CDR3 totals 15 residues. CDR3 region: CASSIQGRRWTEAFF. CDR3 coding DNA: TGTGCCAGTAGTATCCAGGGACGGAGGTGGACTGAAGCTTTCTTT. The complete variable domain, with remaining parts taken from reference TRBV19 and TRBJ1-1, reads DGGITQSPKYLFRKEGQNVTLSCEQNLNHDAMYWYRQDPGQGLRLIYYSQIVNDFQKGDIAEGYSVSREKKESFPLTVTSAQKNPTAFYLCASSIQGRRWTEAFFGQGTRLTVV.

This clonotype was found many times. The chain joins TRBV18 to TRBJ1-1; maybe TRBD1 (5 bases). The CDR3 spans 12 residues. In germline, CDR1 is KGHSH, CDR2 LQKENI. With 6 bases removed from V and 7 bases from J, the gap between germline ends came to 12 bases. CDR3 DNA: TGTGCCAGCTCCGCGCGTACAGGTGAAGCTTTCTTT. Protein product: CASSARTGEAFF.

The chain has TRBV29-1 and TRBJ2-1; the match to TRBD2 covers 8 bases. The J call may be incorrect, as the DNA end agrees better with TRBJ2-7. From germline, CDR1 is SQVTM and CDR2 ANQGSEA. This CDR3 contains 18 residues. The CDR3 sequence is CSSVGGPDGTRPHNEQYF. In nucleotides, the CDR3 is TGCAGCAGCGTTGGGGGGCCCGACGGGACTAGGCCTCACAATGAGCAGTACTTC.

The chain recombines TRBV10-2 with TRBJ2-2; unclear D gene. With 7 bases removed from V and 4 bases from J, the gap between germline ends came to 7 bases. CDR1 and CDR2 from the germline V gene are WSHSY and SAAADI. The CDR3 length is 12 residues. This CDR3 is CASIGSTGELFF. The CDR3 bases are TGCGCCAGCATCGGTTCCACCGGGGAGCTGTTTTTT.